The 27 T cell receptor beta chains listed next were all sequenced from one sample in a study of cytomegalovirus exposure and HLA in healthy donors. PCR primers comprised 60 Vbeta and 13 Jbeta primers. Measured with immunoSEQ multiplex PCR; TCRdb has only the in-frame clones, and not every one. The table lists 150,000 to 180,000 clones, approximately 80% of them singletons. The sample comprised PBMCs. The source is a woman in her forties in good health and CMV-seropositive.

This clone was picked up one time. The same CDR3 is also encoded by other DNA sequences in this sample. This sequence joins TRBV29-1 and TRBJ1-5; TRBD1 matches at 9 bases. Germline values: CDR1 SQVTM, CDR2 ANQGSEA. The CDR3 consists of 13 residues. The trim removed 6 bases at V and 2 bases at J, leaving 2 bases unmatched. Here the CDR3 DNA reads TGCAGCGTGGGACAGGGTGGCAATCAGCCCCAGCATTTT. Protein sequence: CSVGQGGNQPQHF.

The chain joins TRBV7-8 to TRBJ2-7; TRBD2 might be the D (5 bases). In germline, CDR1 is SGHVS, CDR2 FQNEAQ. The length of the CDR3 is 13 residues. V was clipped by 1 base and J by 4 bases, with 8 bases between them. CDR3 bases: TGTGCCAGCAGCTTAGTCCGGGGTTACGAGCAGTACTTC. Translating gives CASSLVRGYEQYF.

The chain joins TRBV28 to TRBJ1-1, with D perhaps matching TRBD1 (6 bases). This CDR3 spans 14 amino acids. Germline CDR1 reads MDHEN; CDR2 reads SYDVKM. V was cut by 2 bases and J by 5 bases, with 12 bases left in between. In DNA, the CDR3 is TGTGCCAGCAGTTTAGCCAGGGGATTGACTGAAGCTTTCTTT. As protein: CASSLARGLTEAFF. The full variable domain, its missing parts supplied by reference TRBV28 and TRBJ1-1, is DVKVTQSSRYLVKRTGEKVFLECVQDMDHENMFWYRQDPGLGLRLIYFSYDVKMKEKGDIPEGYSVSREKKERFSLILESASTNQTSMYLCASSLARGLTEAFFGQGTRLTVV.

The chain carries TRBV13 and TRBJ2-5, with 11 nucleotides matching TRBD2. CDR1 is PRHDT, CDR2 FYEKMQ, per germline (reference sequence). Trimming removed 0 bases from V and 4 bases from J; junction bases left unmatched: 7. The CDR3 runs 17 residues. The CDR3 DNA reads TGTGCCAGCAGCTTAGGGGGACTAGCGGAGAGGGGAGAGACCCAGTACTTC. This encodes CASSLGGLAERGETQYF. Full variable domain (outside the CDR3, taken from reference TRBV13 and TRBJ2-5): AAGVIQSPRHLIKEKRETATLKCYPIPRHDTVYWYQQGPGQDPQFLISFYEKMQSDKGSIPDRFSAQQFSDYHSELNMSSLELGDSALYFCASSLGGLAERGETQYFGPGTRLLVL.

The J gene is TRBJ2-3, the V gene TRBV4-1; TRBD2 agrees at 9 bases. The germline gives CDR1 MGHRA, CDR2 YSYEKL. The V gene end was trimmed by 1 base and the J gene end by 1 base; junction bases not matched to a gene: 12. The CDR3 covers 19 residues. CDR3 sequence: CASSQGSKRGEGGTDTQYF. Here the CDR3 DNA reads TGCGCCAGCAGCCAAGGGAGCAAGCGGGGGGAGGGGGGCACAGATACGCAGTATTTT.

This sequence joins TRBV19 and TRBJ2-7, with 8 bases matching TRBD1. V lost 5 bases, J lost 2 bases, and 5 bases stayed unmatched. This CDR3 is built from 14 residues. From germline, CDR1 is LNHDA and CDR2 SQIVND (reference sequence). As DNA, the CDR3 is TGTGCCAGTAGTCTGGGCAGGGGGCCCTACGAGCAGTACTTC. Translated, it gives CASSLGRGPYEQYF.

The chain joins TRBV6-6 to TRBJ2-7; 9 bases are shared with TRBD2. CDR3 length equals 16 residues. CDR1 is MNHNY and CDR2 is SVGAGI in the germline V gene (reference sequence). Germline trimming cut 4 bases from V and 3 bases from J; bases unmatched to any gene: 10. The CDR3 spells CASSSPHSGSNYEQYF. The CDR3 DNA is TGTGCCAGCAGTTCTCCCCATAGCGGGAGTAACTACGAGCAGTACTTC.

This chain connects TRBV9 to TRBJ1-2, with TRBD1 as a possible D gene (5 bases). The CDR3 totals 12 residues. From germline, CDR1 is SGDLS and CDR2 YYNGEE. The V end lost 4 bases, the J end lost 8 bases, and 12 bases lay between the germline ends. This CDR3 reads CASSSQGGGYTF. CDR3 coding DNA: TGTGCCAGCAGCTCCCAGGGCGGCGGCTACACCTTC.

This clone was seen a handful of times. The chain is built from TRBV7-8 and TRBJ1-5; TRBD1 might be the D (6 bases). This CDR3 has 17 amino acids. The V end was cut by 5 bases, the J end by 1 base, with 18 bases between. Per germline, CDR1 SGHVS and CDR2 FQNEAQ. The CDR3 DNA reads as TGTGCCAGCAGCACGTTGGACAGTCAAAGAAGCAATCAGCCCCAGCATTTT. It translates to CASSTLDSQRSNQPQHF.

CDR3 sequence reads: CASSERSGTYNEQFF. CDR3 sequence (DNA): TGTGCCAGCAGTGAACGAAGCGGAACCTACAATGAGCAGTTCTTC. The V and J genes are TRBV2 and TRBJ2-1; D may be TRBD2 (5 bases). Germline V gene lookup returns CDR1 SNHLY and CDR2 FYNNEI. The CDR3 spans 15 residues. V shed 2 bases and J shed 2 bases, with 10 bases lying between them.

DNA of the CDR3: TGTGCCGCCAGAGGGCCGAGGGTAGATACGCAGTATTTT. Translating gives CAARGPRVDTQYF. The J gene is TRBJ2-3, the V gene TRBV6-1, with D maybe TRBD2 (5 bases). The CDR3 extends over 13 amino acids. Trimming stripped 11 bases from V and 5 bases from J, with 17 bases between. From germline, CDR1 is MNHNS and CDR2 SASEGT.

This chain uses TRBV6-1 with TRBJ2-3, with 9 bases aligning to TRBD2. This CDR3 contains 15 residues. J was trimmed by 0 bases and V by 7 bases; bases with no gene match: 5. Germline V gene sequence: CDR1 MNHNS, CDR2 SASEGT. As DNA, the CDR3 is TGTGCCAGCATACTAGCGGGCAAGAGCACAGATACGCAGTATTTT. Protein sequence: CASILAGKSTDTQYF.

CDR3 residues: CASGTGGASGRIYEQYF. CDR3 in DNA: TGTGCCAGCGGGACAGGGGGTGCTAGCGGGAGAATCTACGAGCAGTACTTC. V is TRBV10-3 and J is TRBJ2-7; D perhaps matches TRBD1 (11 bases). The CDR3 has 17 residues. Germline CDR1 and CDR2: ENHRY and SYGVKD. V was pared by 10 bases and J by 3 bases, with 28 bases between.

Notes on this clone: The junction and the germline gene differ at one end; a read error may be behind it. The chain links TRBV7-7 to TRBJ2-5, with TRBD2 identical over 12 bases. The CDR3 extends over 16 amino acids. From germline, CDR1 is SSHAT and CDR2 FNYEAQ (reference sequence). CDR3 DNA sequence: TGTGCTAGCAGCTTAGATCTAGCGGGAGGGAGAGAGACCCAGTACTTC. Its translation is CASSLDLAGGRETQYF. The complete variable domain, with remaining parts taken from reference TRBV7-7 and TRBJ2-5, reads GAGVSQSPRYKVTKRGQDVTLRCDPISSHATLYWYQQALGQGPEFLTYFNYEAQPDKSGLPSDRFSAERPEGSISTLTIQRTEQRDSAMYRCASSLDLAGGRETQYFGPGTRLLVL.

This clone was detected only once. The CDR3 bases are TGCGCCAGCAGCTTGCTCGCCGGGACAGGGTTGGGCGAGCAGTACTTC. It codes for CASSLLAGTGLGEQYF. This chain links TRBV5-1 with TRBJ2-7; 9 positions agree with TRBD1. V gave up 1 base and J gave up 6 bases; unmatched junction bases: 11. CDR3 size: 16 residues. Germline assignment: CDR1 SGHRS and CDR2 YFSETQ.

This sequence joins TRBV5-1 and TRBJ1-4; TRBD1 might be the D (5 bases). CDR1 and CDR2 from the germline V gene are SGHRS and YFSETQ. The germline V and J ends were trimmed by 2 bases and 2 bases, with 13 bases remaining between them. The CDR3 covers 16 residues. CDR3 sequence: CASSFGTKGTNEKLFF. As DNA, the CDR3 is TGCGCCAGCAGCTTCGGGACTAAGGGGACTAATGAAAAACTGTTTTTT.

This sequence joins TRBV11-2 and TRBJ2-2; D gene uncertain. The V end lost 8 bases, the J end lost 2 bases, and 15 bases lay between the germline ends. Per the germline V gene, CDR1 is SGHAT and CDR2 is FQNNGV. CDR3 length: 15 residues. CDR3 nucleotide sequence: TGTGCCAGCCCCGAGAAGGCGGTAAACACCGGGGAGCTGTTTTTT. Encoded protein: CASPEKAVNTGELFF.

The rearrangement links TRBV2 to TRBJ1-5, with D possibly TRBD1 on 5 matching bases. The CDR3 sequence is 18 residues long. Germline CDR1 and CDR2: SNHLY and FYNNEI. The V gene lost 1 base and the J gene lost 0 bases, with 16 bases spanning the gap. The CDR3 DNA is TGTGCCAGCAGTGAAGGGGGCGCGGGAATATATAGCAATCAGCCCCAGCATTTT. It is translated as CASSEGGAGIYSNQPQHF.

J is TRBJ2-1 and V is TRBV13; 7 bases fit TRBD2. V dropped 0 bases and J dropped 4; count of bases not matched to a gene: 3. Germline CDR1 PRHDT, CDR2 FYEKMQ (reference sequence). CDR3 size: 15 residues. The CDR3 region is CASSLGGTMYNEQFF. CDR3 nucleotide sequence: TGTGCCAGCAGCTTAGGGGGGACTATGTACAATGAGCAGTTCTTC. The whole variable domain, remainder taken from reference TRBV13 and TRBJ2-1, is AAGVIQSPRHLIKEKRETATLKCYPIPRHDTVYWYQQGPGQDPQFLISFYEKMQSDKGSIPDRFSAQQFSDYHSELNMSSLELGDSALYFCASSLGGTMYNEQFFGPGTRLTVL.

The chain joins TRBV5-1 to TRBJ2-7; 8 bases are a match to TRBD2. The CDR3 covers 13 residues. Germline V gives CDR1 SGHRS, CDR2 YFSETQ. J gave up 5 bases and V 5 bases, and 6 bases lay outside the gene matches. The CDR3 coding sequence is TGCGCCAGCAGTCTGCGGGAGGTGAACGAGCAGTACTTC. Its protein is CASSLREVNEQYF.

This chain joins TRBV9 and TRBJ2-3; the match to TRBD2 covers 7 bases. This CDR3 is built from 15 residues. Germline CDR1 reads SGDLS; CDR2 reads YYNGEE. The trim removed 1 base at V and 7 bases at J, leaving 9 bases unmatched. CDR3 nucleotide sequence: TGTGCCAGCAGCGTATATGAGGGAGGGGTTAATACGCAGTATTTT. This sequence encodes CASSVYEGGVNTQYF.

The chain uses TRBV20-1 and TRBJ1-2; D not certain. The CDR3 is made up of 11 amino acids. V lost 2 bases and J 4 bases, leaving 5 bases between the germline ends. Looked up from germline, CDR1 is DFQATT and CDR2 is SNEGSKA (reference sequence). The CDR3 coding sequence is TGCAGTGCTAGACAAATCTATGGCTACACCTTC. Its translation: CSARQIYGYTF.

This chain joins TRBV5-8 and TRBJ2-5; 16 bases agree with TRBD2. CDR1 and CDR2 from the germline V gene are SGHTS and YDEGEE. The junction had 5 bases not matched to a gene; V was cut back by 4 bases and J by 5 bases. This CDR3 contains 16 residues. CDR3: CASSTGTSGRAETQYF. CDR3 coding DNA: TGTGCCAGCAGCACAGGGACTAGCGGGAGGGCGGAGACCCAGTACTTC.

The rearrangement joins TRBV28 to TRBJ1-5, with a tentative D call TRBD1 (6 bases). The CDR3 consists of 14 residues. Germline loops: CDR1 MDHEN, CDR2 SYDVKM. With 6 bases removed from V and 5 bases from J, the gap between germline ends came to 14 bases. CDR3 residues: CASSLQGWHQPQHF. The CDR3 DNA follows: TGTGCCAGCAGCTTACAGGGTTGGCATCAGCCCCAGCATTTT.

The chain is built from TRBV11-2 and TRBJ2-7; TRBD1 agrees at 7 bases. The CDR3 covers 16 residues. In germline, CDR1 is SGHAT, CDR2 FQNNGV. The junction had 12 bases not matched to a gene; V was cut back by 5 bases and J by 2 bases. The CDR3 spells CASSARDRPRAYEQYF. In nucleotides, the CDR3 is TGTGCCAGCAGCGCCCGGGACAGACCACGAGCCTACGAGCAGTACTTC. The full variable domain, its missing parts supplied by reference TRBV11-2 and TRBJ2-7, is EAGVAQSPRYKIIEKRQSVAFWCNPISGHATLYWYQQILGQGPKLLIQFQNNGVVDDSQLPKDRFSAERLKGVDSTLKIQPAKLEDSAVYLCASSARDRPRAYEQYFGPGTRLTVT.

This clone was found once. The V and J genes are TRBV4-1 and TRBJ1-2; no clear D gene. Per the germline V gene, CDR1 is MGHRA and CDR2 is YSYEKL. The germline V and J ends were trimmed by 0 bases and 4 bases, with 9 bases remaining between them. The CDR3 is made up of 14 amino acids. CDR3 in DNA: TGCGCCAGCAGCCAAGAGGCCGGGAGCTATGGCTACACCTTC. It is translated as CASSQEAGSYGYTF.

This clone has just a few counts. This chain uses TRBV4-2 with TRBJ2-4, with 9 positions matching TRBD2. Germline V CDR1 and CDR2: LGHNA, YNFKEQ. Trimming removed 0 bases from V and 8 bases from J; junction bases left unmatched: 8. There are 16 residues in the CDR3. The CDR3 sequence is CASSQERGGRAYIQYF. The CDR3 DNA is TGTGCCAGCAGCCAAGAACGAGGCGGGAGGGCCTACATTCAGTACTTC.